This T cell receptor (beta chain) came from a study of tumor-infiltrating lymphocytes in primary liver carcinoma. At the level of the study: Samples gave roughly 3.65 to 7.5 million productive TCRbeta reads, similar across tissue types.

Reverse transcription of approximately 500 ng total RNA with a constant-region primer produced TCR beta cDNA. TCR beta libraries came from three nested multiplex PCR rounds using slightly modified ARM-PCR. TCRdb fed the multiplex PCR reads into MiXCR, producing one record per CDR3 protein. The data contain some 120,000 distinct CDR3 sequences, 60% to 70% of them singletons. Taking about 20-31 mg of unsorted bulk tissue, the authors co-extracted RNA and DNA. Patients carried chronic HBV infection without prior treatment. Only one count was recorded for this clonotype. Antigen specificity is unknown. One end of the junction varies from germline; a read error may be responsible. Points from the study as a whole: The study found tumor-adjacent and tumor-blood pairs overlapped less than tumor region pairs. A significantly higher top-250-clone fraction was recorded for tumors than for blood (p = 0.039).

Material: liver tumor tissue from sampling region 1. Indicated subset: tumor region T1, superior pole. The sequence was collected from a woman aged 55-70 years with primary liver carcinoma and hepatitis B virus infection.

This CDR3 is CPSSLSGRNNEQFF. CDR3 sequence (DNA): TGTCCCAGCAGCTTAAGCGGGAGAAACAATGAGCAGTTCTTC. This chain joins TRBV11-2 and TRBJ2-1; 8 bases fit TRBD2. CDR1 is SGHAT and CDR2 is FQNNGV in the germline V gene. CDR3 length: 14 residues.